The sequence of this TCR beta chain was determined in a study of beta chain features in type 1 diabetes. On the study more broadly: Across every sample, approximately 110,000,000 sorted cells were examined in total.

Germline CDR1 and CDR2: LGHNA and YSLEER. Trimming shortened V by 4 bases and J by 5 bases, and 18 bases separated the two germline ends. The CDR3 has 17 amino acids. Purity of each sorted population was above 95%. Study results and caveats: PCR might favor shorter templates, but any such skew would affect patients and controls equally. Resolution of whether HLA type affects TCRB rearrangement was not achieved here. All four CD4+ subsets from Type 1 diabetes patients carried moderately but significantly shorter TCRB CDR3s.

Notes on this clone: What it recognizes is unknown.

The entirety of the isolated RNA underwent reverse transcription, so expressed TCRB transcripts were sequenced. Libraries were prepared by immunoSEQ multiplex PCR; TCRdb keeps only in-frame clonotypes and omits some of them. The sample yields 600,000 to 700,000 clones, under 15% seen once. Sequenced sample: naive CD4+ T cells from blood. The V call is TRBV4-3, the J call TRBJ1-6, with D possibly matching TRBD1 (6 bases). The clonotype comes from a man aged 30 to 45 with type 1 diabetes. CDR3 coding DNA: TGCGCCAGCAGCCTACGACAGGATCCTTTGAATAATTCACCCCTCCACTTT. It encodes CASSLRQDPLNNSPLHF.